The clone carrying this T cell receptor beta chain appeared a single time. The antigen remains undetermined. The CDR3 totals 14 residues. Deletions cut 4 bases from V and 6 bases from J, with 13 bases between. Germline lookup yields CDR1 MGHRA and CDR2 YSYEKL. The table came from immunoSEQ multiplex PCR; TCRdb's copy has only in-frame clones and leaves some out. The sample has 450,000 to 500,000 clones, 65% to 85% seen once. The sample belongs to a study of shared clonotypes between healthy human individuals. Study outcomes and limitations: Among donors, clonotype sharing was expected to be affected by sequencing depth.

V gene TRBV4-1 combines with J gene TRBJ2-1; tentatively, D is TRBD2 (5 bases). This receptor was obtained from a woman in her thirties or forties in good health. Some clones in this sample may be carry-over from other donors' samples. Material: PBMCs. CDR3 in amino acids: CASSRSGGANEQFF. The CDR3 nucleotides read TGCGCCAGCAGCCGCAGCGGAGGTGCCAATGAGCAGTTCTTC.